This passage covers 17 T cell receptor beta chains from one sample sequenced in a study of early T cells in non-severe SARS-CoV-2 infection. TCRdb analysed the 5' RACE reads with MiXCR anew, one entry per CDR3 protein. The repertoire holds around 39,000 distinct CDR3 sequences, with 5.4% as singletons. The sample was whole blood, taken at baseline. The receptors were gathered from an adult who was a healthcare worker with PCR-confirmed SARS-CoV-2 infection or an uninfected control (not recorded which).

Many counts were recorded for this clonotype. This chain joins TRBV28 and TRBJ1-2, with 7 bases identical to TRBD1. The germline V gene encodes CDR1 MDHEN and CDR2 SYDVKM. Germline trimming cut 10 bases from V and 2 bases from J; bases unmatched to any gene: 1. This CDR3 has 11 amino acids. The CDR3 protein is CATTGNYGYTF. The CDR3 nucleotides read TGTGCCACGACAGGGAACTATGGCTACACCTTC.

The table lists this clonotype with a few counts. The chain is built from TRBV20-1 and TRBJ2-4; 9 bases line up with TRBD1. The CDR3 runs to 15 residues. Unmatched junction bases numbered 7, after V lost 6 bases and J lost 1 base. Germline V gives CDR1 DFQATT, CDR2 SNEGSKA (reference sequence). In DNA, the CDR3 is TGCAGTGCACTAGACAGGGGGAGGGCCAAAAACATTCAGTACTTC. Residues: CSALDRGRAKNIQYF.

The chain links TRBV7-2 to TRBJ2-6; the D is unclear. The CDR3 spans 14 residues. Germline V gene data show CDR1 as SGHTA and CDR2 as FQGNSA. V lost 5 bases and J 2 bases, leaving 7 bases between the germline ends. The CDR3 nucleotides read TGTGCCAGCAGCCTAGTGCCTGGGGCCAACGTCCTGACTTTC. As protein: CASSLVPGANVLTF.

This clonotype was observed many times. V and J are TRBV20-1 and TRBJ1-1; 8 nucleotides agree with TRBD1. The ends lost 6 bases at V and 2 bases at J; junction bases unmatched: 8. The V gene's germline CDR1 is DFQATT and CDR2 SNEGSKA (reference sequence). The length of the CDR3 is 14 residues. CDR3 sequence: CSAPRQGPNTEAFF. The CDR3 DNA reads TGCAGTGCGCCGCGACAGGGGCCTAACACTGAAGCTTTCTTT.

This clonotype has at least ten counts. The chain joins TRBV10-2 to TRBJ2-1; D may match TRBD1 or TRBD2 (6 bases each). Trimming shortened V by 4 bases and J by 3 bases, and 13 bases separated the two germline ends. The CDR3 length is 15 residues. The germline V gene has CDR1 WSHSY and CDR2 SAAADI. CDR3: CASSVGGDIYNEQFF. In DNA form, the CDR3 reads TGCGCCAGCAGTGTGGGGGGCGACATCTACAATGAGCAGTTCTTC.

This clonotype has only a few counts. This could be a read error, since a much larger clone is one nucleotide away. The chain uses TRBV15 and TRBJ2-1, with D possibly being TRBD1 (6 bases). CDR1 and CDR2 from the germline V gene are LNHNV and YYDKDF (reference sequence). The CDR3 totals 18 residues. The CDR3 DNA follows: TGTGTCACCAGCAGAGGGATAACCGGGACATCCACCTACAATGAGCAGTTCTTC. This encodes CVTSRGITGTSTYNEQFF.

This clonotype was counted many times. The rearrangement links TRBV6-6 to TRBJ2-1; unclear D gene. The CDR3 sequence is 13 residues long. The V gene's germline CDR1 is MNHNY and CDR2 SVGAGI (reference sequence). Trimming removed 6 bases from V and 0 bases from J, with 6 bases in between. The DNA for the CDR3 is TGTGCCAGCAGCTCAGGCTCCTACAATGAGCAGTTCTTC. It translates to CASSSGSYNEQFF.

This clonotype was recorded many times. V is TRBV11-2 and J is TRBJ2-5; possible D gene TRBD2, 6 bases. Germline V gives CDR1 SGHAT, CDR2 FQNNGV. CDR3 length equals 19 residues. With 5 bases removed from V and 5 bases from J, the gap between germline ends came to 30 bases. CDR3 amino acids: CASSPRRGRVRRSAETQYF. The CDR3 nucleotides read TGTGCCAGCAGCCCGAGGAGGGGCAGGGTTAGAAGATCCGCGGAGACCCAGTACTTC.

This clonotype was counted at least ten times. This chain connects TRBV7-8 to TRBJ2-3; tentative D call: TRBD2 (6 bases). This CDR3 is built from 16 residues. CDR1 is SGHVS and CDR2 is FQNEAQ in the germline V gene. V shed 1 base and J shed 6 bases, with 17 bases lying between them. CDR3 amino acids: CASSLGLASEWDTQYF. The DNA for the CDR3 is TGTGCCAGCAGCTTAGGATTGGCTAGCGAGTGGGATACGCAGTATTTT.

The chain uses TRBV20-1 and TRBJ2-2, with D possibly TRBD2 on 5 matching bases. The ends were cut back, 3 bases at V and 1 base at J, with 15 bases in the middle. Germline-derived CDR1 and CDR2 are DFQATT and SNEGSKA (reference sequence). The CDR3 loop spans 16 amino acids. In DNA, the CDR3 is TGCAGTGCTAGTCCTCGCGGAGGCGGGAACACCGGGGAGCTGTTTTTT. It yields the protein CSASPRGGGNTGELFF.

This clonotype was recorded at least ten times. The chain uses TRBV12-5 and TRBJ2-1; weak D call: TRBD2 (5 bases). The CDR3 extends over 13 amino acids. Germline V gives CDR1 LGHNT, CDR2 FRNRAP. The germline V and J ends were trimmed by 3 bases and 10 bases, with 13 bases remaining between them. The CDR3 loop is CASGLRGSREQFF. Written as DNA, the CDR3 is TGTGCTAGTGGTTTACGGGGATCAAGAGAGCAGTTCTTC.

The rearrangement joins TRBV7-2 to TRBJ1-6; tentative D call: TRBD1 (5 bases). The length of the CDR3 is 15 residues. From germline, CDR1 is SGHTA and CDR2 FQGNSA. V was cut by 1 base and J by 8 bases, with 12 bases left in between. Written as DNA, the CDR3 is TGTGCCAGCAGCTTAGGTCTTCGAGGGGATTCACCCCTCCACTTT. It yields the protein CASSLGLRGDSPLHF.

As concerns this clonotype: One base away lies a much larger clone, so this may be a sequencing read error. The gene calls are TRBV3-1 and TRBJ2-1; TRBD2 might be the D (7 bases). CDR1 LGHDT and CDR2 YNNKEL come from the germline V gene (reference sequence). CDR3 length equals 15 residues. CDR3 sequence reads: CDSSRGGGRRGEQFF. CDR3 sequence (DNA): TGTGACAGCAGCCGCGGGGGCGGGAGAAGGGGTGAGCAGTTCTTC.

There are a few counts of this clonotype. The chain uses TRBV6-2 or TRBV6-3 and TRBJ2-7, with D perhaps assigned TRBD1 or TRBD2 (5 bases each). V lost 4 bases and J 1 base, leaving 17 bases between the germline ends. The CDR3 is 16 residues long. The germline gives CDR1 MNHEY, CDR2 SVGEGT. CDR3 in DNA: TGTGCCAGCAGTTTCCCCCCGGGACGGGATTCCTACGAGCAGTACGTC. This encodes CASSFPPGRDSYEQYV.

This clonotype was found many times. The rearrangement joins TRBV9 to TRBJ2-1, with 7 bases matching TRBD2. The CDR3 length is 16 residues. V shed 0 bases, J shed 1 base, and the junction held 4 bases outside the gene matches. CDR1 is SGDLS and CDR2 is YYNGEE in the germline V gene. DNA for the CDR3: TGTGCCAGCAGCGTAGCCGCGGGAGCGTCCTACAATGAGCAGTTCTTC. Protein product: CASSVAAGASYNEQFF.

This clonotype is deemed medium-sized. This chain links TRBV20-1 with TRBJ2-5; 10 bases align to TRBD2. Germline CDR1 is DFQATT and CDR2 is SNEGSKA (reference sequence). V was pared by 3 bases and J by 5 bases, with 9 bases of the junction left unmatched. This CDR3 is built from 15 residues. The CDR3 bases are TGCAGTGCTAGCCCCCCTAGCGGGAGCTCTGAGACCCAGTACTTC. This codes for CSASPPSGSSETQYF.

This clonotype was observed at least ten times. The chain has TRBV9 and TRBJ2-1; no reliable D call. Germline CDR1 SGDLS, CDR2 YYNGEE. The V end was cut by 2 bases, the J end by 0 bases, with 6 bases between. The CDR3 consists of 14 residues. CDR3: CASSVESSYNEQFF. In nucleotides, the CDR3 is TGTGCCAGCAGCGTTGAGAGCTCCTACAATGAGCAGTTCTTC.